These 7 T cell receptor beta chains share one sample of origin, sequenced in a study of Graves' ophthalmopathy and Graves' hyperthyroidism. Amplification targeted the TCR beta CDR3 regions, with RNA transcripts as the source material. HTBI primers were used in a first-round RT-PCR, which preceded a second-round multiplex PCR. TCRdb recomputed calls from the multiplex PCR reads with MiXCR, one row per CDR3 protein. The profile shows 300,000 to 400,000 distinct CDR3 sequences, roughly 17% of them singletons. Sequencing input: peripheral blood. These TCRs come from an adult man with Graves' ophthalmopathy.

The chain links TRBV20-1 to TRBJ1-2, with D hard to call. V dropped 0 bases and J dropped 9 bases, with 14 bases sitting between them. Germline lookup yields CDR1 DFQATT and CDR2 SNEGSKA (reference sequence). CDR3 length equals 13 residues. CDR3 protein: CSARDPSVLSYTF. The CDR3 bases are TGCAGTGCTAGAGACCCTTCAGTGTTAAGCTACACCTTC.

This clonotype has ten or more counts. CDR3 DNA sequence: TGTGCCAGCAGCTTCCGGGACTCCCGGAGCTACACCTTC. This gives the protein CASSFRDSRSYTF. This chain connects TRBV7-2 to TRBJ1-2, with D maybe TRBD1 (5 bases). Germline V gene lookup returns CDR1 SGHTA and CDR2 FQGNSA. The CDR3 contains 13 residues. Trimming pared 3 bases from V and 9 bases from J, leaving 14 bases between.

This clonotype was detected many times. This rearrangement joins TRBV5-5 to TRBJ1-5, with unresolved D. V was shortened by 1 base and J by 5 bases, with 10 bases between the two germline ends. Germline CDR1 reads SGHKS; CDR2 reads YYEKEE (reference sequence). The CDR3 has 14 amino acids. In DNA form, the CDR3 reads TGTGCCAGCAGCTTGACGGCCAGTCATCAGCCCCAGCATTTT. It translates to CASSLTASHQPQHF.

This clonotype was detected ten times or more. The chain joins TRBV18 to TRBJ1-1, with 10 nucleotides matching TRBD1. Unmatched junction bases numbered 5, after V lost 2 bases and J lost 8 bases. The germline V gene has CDR1 KGHSH and CDR2 LQKENI. The CDR3 is made up of 14 amino acids. Written as DNA, the CDR3 is TGTGCCAGCTCACCAGGGACAGGGGCATCGGAAGCTTTCTTT. Translation gives CASSPGTGASEAFF.

The chain joins TRBV7-3 to TRBJ2-5; D possibly corresponds to TRBD2 (6 bases). Germline V lookup: CDR1 SGHTA, CDR2 FQGTGA. This CDR3 comprises 16 residues. The ends were cut back, 5 bases at V and 7 bases at J, with 23 bases in the middle. DNA of the CDR3: TGTGCCAGCAGCCCCTTGGTGGGGGGAGTTGGGGGGACCCAGTACTTC. This translates into CASSPLVGGVGGTQYF.

In its sample, this clonotype was seen many times. The V gene is TRBV6-5, the J gene TRBJ2-5; 9 bases match TRBD2. This CDR3 spans 15 amino acids. V shed 1 base and J 4 bases; nucleotides not matched to a gene: 4. Germline V gene lookup returns CDR1 MNHEY and CDR2 SVGAGI. The DNA for the CDR3 is TGTGCCAGCAGTTACTACCATAGCGGGAGAGAGACCCAGTACTTC. This encodes CASSYYHSGRETQYF.

At least ten counts were recorded for this clonotype. The chain employs TRBV29-1 and TRBJ1-5; TRBD1 agrees at 10 bases. The J segment lost 4 bases and the V segment lost 7 bases, leaving 16 bases of the junction unmatched. CDR1 and CDR2 (germline): SQVTM, ANQGSEA. The length of the CDR3 is 17 residues. CDR3 DNA: TGCAGCGCTTTAGGGACAGGGGTAGGGGAGGATAATCAGCCCCAGCATTTT. Amino acids: CSALGTGVGEDNQPQHF. Drawing the rest from reference TRBV29-1 and TRBJ1-5, the complete variable domain is SAVISQKPSRDICQRGTSLTIQCQVDSQVTMMFWYRQQPGQSLTLIATANQGSEATYESGFVIDKFPISRPNLTFSTLTVSNMSPEDSSIYLCSALGTGVGEDNQPQHFGDGTRLSIL.